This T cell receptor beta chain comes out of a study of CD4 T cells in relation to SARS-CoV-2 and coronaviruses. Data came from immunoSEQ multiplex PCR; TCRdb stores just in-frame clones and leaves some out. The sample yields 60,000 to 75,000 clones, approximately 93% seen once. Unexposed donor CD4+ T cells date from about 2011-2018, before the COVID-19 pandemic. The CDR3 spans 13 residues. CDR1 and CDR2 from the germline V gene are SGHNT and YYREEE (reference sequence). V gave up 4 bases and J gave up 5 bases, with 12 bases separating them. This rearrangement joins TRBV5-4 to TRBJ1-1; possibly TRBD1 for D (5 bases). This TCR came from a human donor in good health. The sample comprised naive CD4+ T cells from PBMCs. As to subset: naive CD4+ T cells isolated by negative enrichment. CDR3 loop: CASSLPGGTEAFF. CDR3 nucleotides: TGTGCCAGCAGCCTACCCGGGGGGACTGAAGCTTTCTTT.